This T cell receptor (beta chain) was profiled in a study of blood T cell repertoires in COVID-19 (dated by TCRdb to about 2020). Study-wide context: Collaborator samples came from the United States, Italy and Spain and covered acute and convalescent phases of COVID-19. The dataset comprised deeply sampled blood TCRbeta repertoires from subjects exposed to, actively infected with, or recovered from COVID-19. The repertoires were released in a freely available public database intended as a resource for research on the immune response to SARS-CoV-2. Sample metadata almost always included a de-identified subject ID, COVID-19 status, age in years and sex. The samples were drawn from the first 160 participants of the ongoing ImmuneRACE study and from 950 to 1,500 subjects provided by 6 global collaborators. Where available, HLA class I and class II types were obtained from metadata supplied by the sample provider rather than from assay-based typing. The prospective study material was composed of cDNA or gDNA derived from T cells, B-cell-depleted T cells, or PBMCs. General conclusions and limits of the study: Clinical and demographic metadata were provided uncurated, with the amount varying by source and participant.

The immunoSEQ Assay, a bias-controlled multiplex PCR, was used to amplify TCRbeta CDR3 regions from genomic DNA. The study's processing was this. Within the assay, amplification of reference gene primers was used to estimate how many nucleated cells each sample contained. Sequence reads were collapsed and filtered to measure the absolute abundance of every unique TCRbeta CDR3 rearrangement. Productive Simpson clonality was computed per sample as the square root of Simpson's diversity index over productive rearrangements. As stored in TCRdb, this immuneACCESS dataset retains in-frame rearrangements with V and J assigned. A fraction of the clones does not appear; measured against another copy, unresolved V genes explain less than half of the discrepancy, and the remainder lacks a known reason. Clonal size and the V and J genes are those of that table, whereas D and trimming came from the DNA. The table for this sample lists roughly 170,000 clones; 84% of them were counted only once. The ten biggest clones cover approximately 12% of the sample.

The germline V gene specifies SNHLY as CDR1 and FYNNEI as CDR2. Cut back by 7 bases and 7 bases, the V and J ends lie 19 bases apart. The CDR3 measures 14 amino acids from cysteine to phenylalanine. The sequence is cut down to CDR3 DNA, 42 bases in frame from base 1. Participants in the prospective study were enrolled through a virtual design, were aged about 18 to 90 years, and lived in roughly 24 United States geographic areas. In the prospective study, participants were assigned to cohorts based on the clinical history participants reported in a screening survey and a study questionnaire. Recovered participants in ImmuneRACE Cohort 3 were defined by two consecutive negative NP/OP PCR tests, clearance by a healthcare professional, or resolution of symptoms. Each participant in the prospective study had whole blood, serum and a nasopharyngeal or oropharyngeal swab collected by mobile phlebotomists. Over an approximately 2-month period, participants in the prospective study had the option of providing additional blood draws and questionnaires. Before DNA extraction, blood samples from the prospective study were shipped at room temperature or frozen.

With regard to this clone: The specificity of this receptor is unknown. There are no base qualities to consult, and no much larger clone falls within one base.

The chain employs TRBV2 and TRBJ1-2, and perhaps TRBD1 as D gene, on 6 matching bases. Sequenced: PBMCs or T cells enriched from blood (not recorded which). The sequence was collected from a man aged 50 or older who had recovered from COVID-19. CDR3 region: CASTGGGIGSGYTF. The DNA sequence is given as TGTGCCAGCACGGGGGGCGGGATCGGTTCTGGCTACACCTTC.